One and the same sample provided the 7 T cell receptor beta chains below, sequenced in a study of blood T cell repertoires in COVID-19. The data were produced by immunoSEQ multiplex PCR, yet TCRdb's version contains in-frame clones alone and is incomplete. The repertoire consists of 250,000 to 300,000 clones, with roughly 88% occurring once and the leading ten covering just under 1%. Sequenced sample: PBMCs or T cells enriched from blood (not recorded which). These receptors originate from a woman aged 30 to 39 who had recovered from COVID-19.

The chain joins TRBV25-1 to TRBJ1-2, with TRBD1 as a possible D gene (5 bases). The CDR3 extends over 14 amino acids. Trimming shortened V by 0 bases and J by 6 bases, and 11 bases separated the two germline ends. Germline-derived CDR1 and CDR2 are MGHDK and SYGVNS. CDR3 residues: CASSEYPGKDGYTF. The CDR3, as DNA: TGTGCCAGCAGTGAATATCCAGGGAAGGATGGCTACACCTTC.

The genes are TRBV28 and TRBJ2-7; 10 bases match TRBD2. The CDR3 length is 18 residues. In germline, CDR1 is MDHEN, CDR2 SYDVKM. V was pared by 4 bases and J by 5 bases, with 17 bases of the junction left unmatched. Here the CDR3 reads CASSSYRPGSGRGNEQYF. CDR3 nucleotides: TGTGCCAGCAGTTCATATCGCCCCGGAAGCGGGAGGGGAAACGAGCAGTACTTC. Complete variable domain (other parts from reference TRBV28 and TRBJ2-7): DVKVTQSSRYLVKRTGEKVFLECVQDMDHENMFWYRQDPGLGLRLIYFSYDVKMKEKGDIPEGYSVSREKKERFSLILESASTNQTSMYLCASSSYRPGSGRGNEQYFGPGTRLTVT.

This clone was counted a single time. J is TRBJ2-1 and V is TRBV10-3; D may be TRBD2 (6 bases). Germline loops: CDR1 ENHRY, CDR2 SYGVKD. V dropped 8 bases and J dropped 5 bases, with 19 bases sitting between them. The CDR3 is 15 amino acids. CDR3 in DNA: TGTGCCATCGCTCTTGGGACTGCCACTCACAATGAGCAGTTCTTC. This gives the protein CAIALGTATHNEQFF.

This sequence joins TRBV29-1 and TRBJ2-1; possibly TRBD1 for D (6 bases). The CDR3 sequence is 12 residues long. Germline V CDR1 and CDR2: SQVTM, ANQGSEA. Between the trimmed V and J ends, which lost 5 bases and 4 bases, there was a span of 9 bases. Here the CDR3 DNA reads TGCAGCGTTCAGGGGATTTACAATGAGCAGTTCTTC. It is translated as CSVQGIYNEQFF.

The chain links TRBV5-5 to TRBJ1-5; D is undetermined. V lost 4 bases to trimming and J lost 6 bases, with 8 bases between them. The CDR3 has 12 residues. CDR1 is SGHKS, CDR2 YYEKEE, per germline (reference sequence). The CDR3 loop is CASSLLSQPQHF. Here the CDR3 DNA reads TGTGCCAGCAGCCTCCTCAGTCAGCCCCAGCATTTT.

V and J are TRBV5-1 and TRBJ1-1; the D gene is possibly TRBD1 (6 bases). There are 15 residues in the CDR3. Germline V gene sequence: CDR1 SGHRS, CDR2 YFSETQ. V was pared by 4 bases and J by 2 bases, with 15 bases between. CDR3 amino acids: CASSGWGLINTEAFF. The CDR3 DNA reads as TGCGCCAGCAGCGGTTGGGGGCTCATAAACACTGAAGCTTTCTTT.

In this sample, this clone turned up a few times. The chain uses TRBV9 and TRBJ2-6; TRBD2 aligns across 8 bases. The CDR3 contains 17 residues. The J segment lost 0 bases and the V segment lost 3 bases, leaving 5 bases of the junction unmatched. CDR1 and CDR2 from the germline V gene are SGDLS and YYNGEE. Here the CDR3 reads CASSGLARGSGANVLTF. In nucleotides, the CDR3 is TGTGCCAGCAGCGGACTAGCGAGGGGCTCTGGGGCCAACGTCCTGACTTTC. The complete variable domain, with remaining parts taken from reference TRBV9 and TRBJ2-6, reads DSGVTQTPKHLITATGQRVTLRCSPRSGDLSVYWYQQSLDQGLQFLIQYYNGEERAKGNILERFSAQQFPDLHSELNLSSLELGDSALYFCASSGLARGSGANVLTFGAGSRLTVL.